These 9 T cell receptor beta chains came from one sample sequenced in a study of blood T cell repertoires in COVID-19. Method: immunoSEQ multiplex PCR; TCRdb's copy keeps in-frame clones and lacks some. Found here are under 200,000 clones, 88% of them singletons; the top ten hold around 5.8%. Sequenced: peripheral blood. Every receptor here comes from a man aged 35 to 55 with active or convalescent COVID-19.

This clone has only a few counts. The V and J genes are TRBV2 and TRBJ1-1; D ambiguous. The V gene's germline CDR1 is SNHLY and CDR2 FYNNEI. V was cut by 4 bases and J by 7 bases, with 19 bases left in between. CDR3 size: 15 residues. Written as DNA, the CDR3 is TGTGCCAGCAGTGGGAGTGGGAGACCCTCCTATGAAGCTTTCTTT. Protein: CASSGSGRPSYEAFF.

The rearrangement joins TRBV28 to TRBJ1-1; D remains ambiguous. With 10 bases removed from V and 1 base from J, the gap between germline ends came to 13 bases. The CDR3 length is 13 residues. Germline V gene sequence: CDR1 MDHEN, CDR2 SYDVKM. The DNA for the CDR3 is TGTGCCACAGAACGAGGGAGGAACACTGAAGCTTTCTTT. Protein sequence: CATERGRNTEAFF.

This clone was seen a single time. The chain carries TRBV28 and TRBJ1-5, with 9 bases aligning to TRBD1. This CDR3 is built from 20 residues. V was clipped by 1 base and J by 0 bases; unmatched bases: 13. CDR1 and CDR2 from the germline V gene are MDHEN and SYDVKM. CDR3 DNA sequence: TGTGCCAGCAGTTTATCCTCCGGGACAGGGAGACAATATAGCAATCAGCCCCAGCATTTT. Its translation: CASSLSSGTGRQYSNQPQHF.

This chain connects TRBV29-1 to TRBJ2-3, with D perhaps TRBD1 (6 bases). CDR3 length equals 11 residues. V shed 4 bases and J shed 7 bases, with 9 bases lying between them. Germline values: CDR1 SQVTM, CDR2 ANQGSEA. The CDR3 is CSVGGQHTQYF. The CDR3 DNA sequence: TGCAGCGTTGGGGGGCAGCATACGCAGTATTTT.

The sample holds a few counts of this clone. CDR3 bases: TGTGCCTGGAGTGTAGGGACAGGTGCAATCCAGCCCCAGCATTTT. The encoded protein is CAWSVGTGAIQPQHF. The gene calls are TRBV30 and TRBJ1-5; TRBD1 aligns across 8 bases. The CDR3 contains 15 residues. Germline CDR1 is GTSNPN and CDR2 is SVGIG (reference sequence). V lost 0 bases and J lost 7; bases outside the gene matches: 8.

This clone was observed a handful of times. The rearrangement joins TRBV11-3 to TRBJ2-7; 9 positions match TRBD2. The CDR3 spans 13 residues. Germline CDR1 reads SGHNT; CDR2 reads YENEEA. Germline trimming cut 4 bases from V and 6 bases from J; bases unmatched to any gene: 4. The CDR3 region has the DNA TGTGCCAGCAGCTACGTAGCGGGGGCCGAGCAGTACTTC. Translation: CASSYVAGAEQYF.

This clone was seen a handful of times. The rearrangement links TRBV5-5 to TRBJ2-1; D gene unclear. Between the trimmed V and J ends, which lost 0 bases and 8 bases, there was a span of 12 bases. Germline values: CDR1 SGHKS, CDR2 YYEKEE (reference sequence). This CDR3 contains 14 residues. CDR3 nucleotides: TGTGCCAGCAGCTTGGCCCAGGTTACGGATGAGCAGTTCTTC. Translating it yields CASSLAQVTDEQFF.

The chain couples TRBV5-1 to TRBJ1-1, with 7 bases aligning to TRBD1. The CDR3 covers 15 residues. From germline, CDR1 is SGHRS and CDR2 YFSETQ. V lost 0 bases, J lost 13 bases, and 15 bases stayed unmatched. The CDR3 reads CASSLAIGTASRGFF. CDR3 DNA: TGCGCCAGCAGCTTGGCTATCGGGACAGCCAGTAGGGGTTTCTTT.

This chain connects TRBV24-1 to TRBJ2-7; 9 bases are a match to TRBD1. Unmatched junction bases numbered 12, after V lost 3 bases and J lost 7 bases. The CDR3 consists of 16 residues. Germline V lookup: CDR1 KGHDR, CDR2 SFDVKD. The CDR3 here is CATSDRGGTGSEEQYF. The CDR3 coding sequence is TGTGCCACCAGTGATCGCGGCGGGACAGGGTCAGAGGAGCAGTACTTC.